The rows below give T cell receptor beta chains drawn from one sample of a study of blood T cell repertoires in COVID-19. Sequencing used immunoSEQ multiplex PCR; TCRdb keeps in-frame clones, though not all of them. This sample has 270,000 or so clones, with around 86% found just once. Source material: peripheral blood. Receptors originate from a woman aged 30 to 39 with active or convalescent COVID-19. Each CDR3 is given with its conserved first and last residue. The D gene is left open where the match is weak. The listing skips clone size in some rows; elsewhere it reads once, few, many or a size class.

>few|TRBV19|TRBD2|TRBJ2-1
TGTGCCAGTAGTATAATAACTAGCGGGGGCTACAATGAGCAGTTCTTC
CASSIITSGGYNEQFF
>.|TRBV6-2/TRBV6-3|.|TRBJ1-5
TGTGCCAGCAGTAGTGCGTCCGGGACTGGCAATCAGCCCCAGCATTTT
CASSSASGTGNQPQHF
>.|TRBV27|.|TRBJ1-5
TGTGCCAGCAGTTTATCAGGGCAGGGCCACCAGCCCCAGCATTTT
CASSLSGQGHQPQHF
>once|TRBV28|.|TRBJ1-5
TGTGCCAGCAAAGCTCAGGGGTACAATCAGCCCCAGCATTTT
CASKAQGYNQPQHF
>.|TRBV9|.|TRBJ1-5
TGTGCCAGCAGCGTCTTCCTGGGGGCGCCCCCCGAGCCGCCCCAGCATTTT
CASSVFLGAPPEPPQHF
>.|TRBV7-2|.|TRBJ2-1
TGTGCCAGCAGCTTAGTTGAGCACAATGAGCAGTTCTTC
CASSLVEHNEQFF
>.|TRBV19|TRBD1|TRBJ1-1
TGTGCCAGTAGTAAGGGACAGGGAGTTGGTGAAGCTTTCTTT
CASSKGQGVGEAFF
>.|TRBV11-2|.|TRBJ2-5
TGTGCCAGCAGCTTAGGGAGCGGGCGGGGCGGAAAAGAGACCCAGTACTTC
CASSLGSGRGGKETQYF
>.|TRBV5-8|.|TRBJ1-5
TGTGCCAGCAGCGTACAATATCAGCCCCAGCATTTT
CASSVQYQPQHF
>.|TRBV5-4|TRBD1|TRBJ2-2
TGTGCCAGCAGCTTGAACAGGGGGCACACCGGGGAGCTGTTTTTT
CASSLNRGHTGELFF
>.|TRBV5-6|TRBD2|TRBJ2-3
TGTGCCAGCAGCTTGGCCAAGCGGGGGGGCCTGTATACGCAGTATTTT
CASSLAKRGGLYTQYF
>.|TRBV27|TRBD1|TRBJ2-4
TGTGCCAGCAGTTTCCGCCTAGGACAGGGTGGGAAAAACATTCAGTACTTC
CASSFRLGQGGKNIQYF
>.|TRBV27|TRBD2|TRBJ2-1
TGTGCCAGCAGTCCCTTCTCCCTAGCGGGGGGGCCCTCTGAGCAGTTCTTC
CASSPFSLAGGPSEQFF
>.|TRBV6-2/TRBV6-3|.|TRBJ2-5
TGTGCCAGCAGCTCAGGGCTCTCCCAGTACTTC
CASSSGLSQYF
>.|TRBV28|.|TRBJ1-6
TGTGCCAGCAGTTTAATGACAGCGGGTAATTCACCCCTCCACTTT
CASSLMTAGNSPLHF
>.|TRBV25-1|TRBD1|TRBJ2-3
TGTGCCACCTCGCTACGGGGACAGGGGGCCTCAGATACGCAGTATTTT
CATSLRGQGASDTQYF
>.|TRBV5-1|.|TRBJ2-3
TGCGCCAGCAGCAACAGCTACGGGGGCACAGATACGCAGTATTTT
CASSNSYGGTDTQYF
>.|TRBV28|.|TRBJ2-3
TGTGCCAGCAGTTTAGGCGGGGTCCGGGACACAGATACGCAGTATTTT
CASSLGGVRDTDTQYF
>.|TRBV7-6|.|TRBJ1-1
TGTGCCAGCAGCTTAGGGGCCGGGGGGCGGTCGACTGAAGCTTTCTTT
CASSLGAGGRSTEAFF
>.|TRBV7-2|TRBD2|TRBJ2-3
TGTGCCAGCAGCTTAGTAACTAGCGGGGGGGCCAATCCAGATACGCAGTATTTT
CASSLVTSGGANPDTQYF
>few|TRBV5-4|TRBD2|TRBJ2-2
TGTGCCAGCAGCTCCGGGGGGGCCACCGGGGAGCTGTTTTTT
CASSSGGATGELFF
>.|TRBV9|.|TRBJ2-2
TGTGCCAGCAGCGTAGACAGCTACACCGGGGAGCTGTTTTTT
CASSVDSYTGELFF
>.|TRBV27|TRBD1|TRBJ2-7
TGTGCCAGCCCCGGGAACAGGGGGACCTACGAGCAGTACTTC
CASPGNRGTYEQYF
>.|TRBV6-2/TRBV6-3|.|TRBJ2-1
TGTGCCAGCAGTCAACGGGGGAGGGAGCAGTTCTTC
CASSQRGREQFF
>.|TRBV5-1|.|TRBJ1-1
TGCGCCAGCAGCTTGGGGGGCAGGGGGAACACTGAAGCTTTCTTT
CASSLGGRGNTEAFF
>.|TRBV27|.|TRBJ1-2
TGTGCCAGCAGTCCGAATGGGGGGGCTAAATATGGCTACACCTTC
CASSPNGGAKYGYTF